This TCR beta chain appears in the sequencing data of a study of shared clonotypes between healthy human individuals. In the study's own analysis: From ImmunoSEQ came sequences covering only the junction and carrying no quality scores, so filtering differed. TCRdb's copy holds only in-frame clones and misses some; the assay was immunoSEQ multiplex PCR. The DNA was the basis for D and trimming; V, J and clone size are from that table. Counted here are about 1 million clones, under 80% occurring once; the ten biggest clones make up 1.2% to 1.5%. This clone has a handful of counts. Trimming stripped 7 bases from V and 6 bases from J, with 18 bases between. The CDR3 runs 15 residues. Germline V gene lookup returns CDR1 MNHNS and CDR2 SASEGT.

The chain links TRBV6-1 to TRBJ2-2; possible D gene TRBD2, 7 bases. What was sequenced was memory CD4+ T cells sorted from blood. Subset of the sample: CD45RA-negative fraction. The receptor's source is a man aged 18 to 30 in good health. CDR3 in DNA: TGTGCCAGCACCCCCACGGGGGGCGTTCCCGGGGAGCTGTTTTTT. Translation gives CASTPTGGVPGELFF.